A selection of T cell receptor beta chains follows, all from one sample in a study of blood T cell repertoires in COVID-19. Sequencing was performed with immunoSEQ multiplex PCR; in TCRdb, only in-frame clones are kept and a portion is missing. The sample consists of some 290,000 clones, 90% of them appearing once. Specimen: peripheral blood. The receptors were sampled from a woman aged 40-49 years with COVID-19, enrolled during active disease. Each CDR3 is given with its conserved first and last residue. The order of the fields is J gene, V gene, clone size, D gene, CDR3 protein, CDR3 DNA. A D gene is named only where the DNA matches it firmly. Some rows mark clone size as missing; the rest say once, few, many or name a class of expanded clone.

>TRBJ1-1|TRBV2|.|TRBD1
CASSLDRGLMNTEAFF
TGTGCCAGCAGTCTAGACAGGGGCCTTATGAACACTGAAGCTTTCTTT
>TRBJ1-2|TRBV5-4|.|.
CASSLAEGGGLSYTF
TGTGCCAGCAGCTTGGCTGAGGGCGGTGGACTGAGCTACACCTTC
>TRBJ2-1|TRBV29-1|once|.
CSAPRDSYNEQFF
TGCAGCGCTCCTCGGGATTCCTACAATGAGCAGTTCTTC
>TRBJ1-5|TRBV6-2/TRBV6-3|.|.
CASSPRTVGQPQHF
TGTGCCAGCAGCCCTAGGACAGTAGGTCAGCCCCAGCATTTT
>TRBJ2-3|TRBV27|once|.
CASRTLAGDTQYF
TGTGCCAGCAGAACTCTAGCCGGGGATACGCAGTATTTT
>TRBJ2-1|TRBV5-6|.|.
CASSLSPRDGSMSEQFF
TGTGCCAGCAGCTTGAGCCCCCGGGACGGGAGCATGAGTGAGCAGTTCTTC
>TRBJ1-1|TRBV2|.|.
CASRRGGLILTEAFF
TGTGCCAGCAGGCGGGGGGGGCTAATTCTCACTGAAGCTTTCTTT
>TRBJ1-2|TRBV28|.|.
CASSRLQHASYGYTF
TGTGCCAGCAGCCGGCTACAACACGCTAGCTATGGCTACACCTTC
>TRBJ2-1|TRBV6-5|.|TRBD2
CASRLAGGGYNEQFF
TGTGCCAGCAGATTAGCGGGAGGGGGGTACAATGAGCAGTTCTTC
>TRBJ1-4|TRBV28|.|TRBD1
CASSRSGTGDEKLFF
TGTGCCAGCAGTCGCTCCGGGACAGGGGATGAAAAACTGTTTTTT
>TRBJ2-1|TRBV9|.|TRBD2
CASSVGLAGPYNEQFF
TGTGCCAGCAGCGTCGGACTAGCGGGACCATACAATGAGCAGTTCTTC
>TRBJ2-2|TRBV28|.|TRBD2
CASSTTGGTGELFF
TGTGCCAGCAGTACTACGGGGGGCACCGGGGAGCTGTTTTTT
>TRBJ2-4|TRBV6-5|.|.
CASSLLGPKNIQYF
TGTGCCAGCAGTTTGCTGGGCCCCAAAAACATTCAGTACTTC
>TRBJ2-7|TRBV28|.|TRBD1
CASSSGTGSPYEQYF
TGTGCCAGCTCCTCCGGGACAGGGTCTCCCTACGAGCAGTACTTC
>TRBJ1-5|TRBV7-6|.|.
CASSPSENQPQHF
TGTGCCAGCAGCCCATCGGAGAATCAGCCCCAGCATTTT
>TRBJ2-3|TRBV9|.|TRBD2
CASSASGAGIDTQYF
TGTGCCAGCAGCGCTAGCGGAGCCGGGATAGATACGCAGTATTTT
>TRBJ1-1|TRBV12-3/TRBV12-4|.|.
CASSLGHTEAFF
TGTGCCAGCAGTTTGGGACATACTGAAGCTTTCTTT